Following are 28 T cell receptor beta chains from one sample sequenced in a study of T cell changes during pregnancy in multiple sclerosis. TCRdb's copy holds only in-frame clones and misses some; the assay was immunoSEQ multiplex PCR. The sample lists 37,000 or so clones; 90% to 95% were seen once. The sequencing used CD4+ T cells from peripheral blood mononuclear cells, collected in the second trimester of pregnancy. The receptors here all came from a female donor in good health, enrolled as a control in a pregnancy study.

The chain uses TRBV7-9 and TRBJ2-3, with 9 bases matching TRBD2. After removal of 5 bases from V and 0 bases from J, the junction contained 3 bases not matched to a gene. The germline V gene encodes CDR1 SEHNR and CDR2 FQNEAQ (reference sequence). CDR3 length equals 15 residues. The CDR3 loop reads CASSPLAGSTDTQYF. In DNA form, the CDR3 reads TGTGCCAGCAGCCCTCTAGCGGGGAGCACAGATACGCAGTATTTT.

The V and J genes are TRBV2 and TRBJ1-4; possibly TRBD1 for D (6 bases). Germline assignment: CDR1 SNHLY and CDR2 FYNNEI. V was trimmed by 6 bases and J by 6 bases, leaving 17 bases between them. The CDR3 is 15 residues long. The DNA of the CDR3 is TGTGCCAGCAGCGGACCTACAGGGAGCCATGAAAAACTGTTTTTT. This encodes CASSGPTGSHEKLFF.

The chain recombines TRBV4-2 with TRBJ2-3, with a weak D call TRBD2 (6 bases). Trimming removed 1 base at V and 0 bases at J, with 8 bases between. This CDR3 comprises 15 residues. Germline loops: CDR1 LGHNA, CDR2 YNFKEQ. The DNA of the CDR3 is TGTGCCAGCAGCCAAGTTAGCGGAAGCACAGATACGCAGTATTTT. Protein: CASSQVSGSTDTQYF.

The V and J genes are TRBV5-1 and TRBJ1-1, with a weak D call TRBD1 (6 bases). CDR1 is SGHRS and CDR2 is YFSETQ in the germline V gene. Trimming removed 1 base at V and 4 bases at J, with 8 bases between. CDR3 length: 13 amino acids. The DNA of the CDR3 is TGCGCCAGCAGCTTGTCAGGGGCCACTGAAGCTTTCTTT. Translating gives CASSLSGATEAFF.

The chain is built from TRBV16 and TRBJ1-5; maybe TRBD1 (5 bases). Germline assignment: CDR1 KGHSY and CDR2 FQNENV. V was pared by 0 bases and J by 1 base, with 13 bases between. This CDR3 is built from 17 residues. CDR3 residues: CASSQSIGASSNQPQHF. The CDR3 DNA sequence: TGTGCCAGCAGCCAATCAATTGGGGCTTCAAGCAATCAGCCCCAGCATTTT. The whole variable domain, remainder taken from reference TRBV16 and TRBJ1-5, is GEEVAQTPKHLVRGEGQKAKLYCAPIKGHSYVFWYQQVLKNEFKFLISFQNENVFDETGMPKERFSAKCLPNSPCSLEIQATKLEDSAVYFCASSQSIGASSNQPQHFGDGTRLSIL.

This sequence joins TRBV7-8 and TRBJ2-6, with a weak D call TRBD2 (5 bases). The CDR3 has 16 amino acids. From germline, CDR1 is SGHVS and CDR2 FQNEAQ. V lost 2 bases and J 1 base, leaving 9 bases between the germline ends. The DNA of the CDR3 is TGTGCCAGCAGCTTAATCGGGATATCTGGGGCCAACGTCCTGACTTTC. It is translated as CASSLIGISGANVLTF. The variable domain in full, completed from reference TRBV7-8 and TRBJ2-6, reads GAGVSQSPRYKVAKRGQDVALRCDPISGHVSLFWYQQALGQGPEFLTYFQNEAQLDKSGLPSDRFFAERPEGSVSTLKIQRTQQEDSAVYLCASSLIGISGANVLTFGAGSRLTVL.

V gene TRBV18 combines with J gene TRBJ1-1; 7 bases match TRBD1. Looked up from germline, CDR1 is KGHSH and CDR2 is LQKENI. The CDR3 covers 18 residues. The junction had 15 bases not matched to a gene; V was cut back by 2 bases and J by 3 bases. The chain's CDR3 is CASSPWLGGKSEDTEAFF. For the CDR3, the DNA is TGTGCCAGCTCACCATGGCTAGGGGGCAAATCTGAGGACACTGAAGCTTTCTTT.

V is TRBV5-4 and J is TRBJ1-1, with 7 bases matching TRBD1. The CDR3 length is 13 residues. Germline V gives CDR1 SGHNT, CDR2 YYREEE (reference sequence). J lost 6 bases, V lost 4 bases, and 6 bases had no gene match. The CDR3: CASSRQGPPEAFF. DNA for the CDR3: TGTGCCAGCAGCAGACAGGGACCGCCTGAAGCTTTCTTT.

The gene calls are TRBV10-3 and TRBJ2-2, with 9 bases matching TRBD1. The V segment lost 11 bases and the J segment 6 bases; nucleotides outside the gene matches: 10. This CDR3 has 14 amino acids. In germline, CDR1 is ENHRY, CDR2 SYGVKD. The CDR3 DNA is TGTGCCCTCTCCGGGACAGGGCTCCCCGGGGAGCTGTTTTTT. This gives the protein CALSGTGLPGELFF.

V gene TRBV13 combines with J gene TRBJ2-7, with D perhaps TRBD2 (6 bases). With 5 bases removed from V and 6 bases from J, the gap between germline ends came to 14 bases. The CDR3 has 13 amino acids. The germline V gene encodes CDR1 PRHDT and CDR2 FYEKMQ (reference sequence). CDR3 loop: CASSLKTSAEQYF. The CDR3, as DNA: TGTGCCAGCAGCCTAAAGACTAGTGCCGAGCAGTACTTC.

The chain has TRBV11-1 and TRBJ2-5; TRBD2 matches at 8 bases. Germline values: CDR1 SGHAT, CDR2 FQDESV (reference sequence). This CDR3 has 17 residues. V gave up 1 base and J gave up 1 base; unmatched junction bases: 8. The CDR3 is CASSLGRRAGGQETQYF. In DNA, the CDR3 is TGTGCCAGCAGCTTAGGGAGGAGGGCGGGAGGCCAAGAGACCCAGTACTTC.

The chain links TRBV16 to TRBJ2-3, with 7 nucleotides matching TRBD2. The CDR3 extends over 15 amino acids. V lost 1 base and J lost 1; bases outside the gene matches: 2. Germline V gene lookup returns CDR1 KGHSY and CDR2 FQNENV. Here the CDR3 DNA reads TGTGCCAGCAGCCAATGGGAGGGAGGCACAGATACGCAGTATTTT. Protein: CASSQWEGGTDTQYF.

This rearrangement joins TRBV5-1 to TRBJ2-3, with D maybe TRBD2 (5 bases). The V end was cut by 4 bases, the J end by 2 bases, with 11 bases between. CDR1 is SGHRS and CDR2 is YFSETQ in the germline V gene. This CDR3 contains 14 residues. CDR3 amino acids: CASSLSRDTDTQYF. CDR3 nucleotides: TGCGCCAGCAGCCTGTCGAGGGACACAGATACGCAGTATTTT.

Written as DNA, the CDR3 is TGTGCCAGCAGCTTTGGGCGGGACCCGACCTACGAGCAGTACTTC. This codes for CASSFGRDPTYEQYF. The V and J genes are TRBV7-6 and TRBJ2-7, with a possible D match to TRBD2 (6 bases). CDR1 and CDR2 (germline): SGHVS, FNYEAQ. Trimming removed 3 bases at V and 2 bases at J, with 14 bases between. The CDR3 runs 15 residues.

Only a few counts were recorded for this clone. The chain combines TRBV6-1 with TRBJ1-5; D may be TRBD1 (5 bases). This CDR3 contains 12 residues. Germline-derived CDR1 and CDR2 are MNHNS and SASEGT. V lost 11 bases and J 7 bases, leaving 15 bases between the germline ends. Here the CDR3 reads CASSTWGQPQHF. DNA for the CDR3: TGTGCCTCCTCGACCTGGGGCCAGCCCCAGCATTTT.

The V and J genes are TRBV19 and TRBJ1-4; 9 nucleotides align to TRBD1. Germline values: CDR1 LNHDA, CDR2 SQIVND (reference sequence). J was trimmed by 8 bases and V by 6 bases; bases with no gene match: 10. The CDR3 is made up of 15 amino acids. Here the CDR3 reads CASSRSGQGKEKLFF. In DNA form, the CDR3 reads TGTGCCAGTAGCCGATCGGGACAGGGAAAAGAAAAACTGTTTTTT.

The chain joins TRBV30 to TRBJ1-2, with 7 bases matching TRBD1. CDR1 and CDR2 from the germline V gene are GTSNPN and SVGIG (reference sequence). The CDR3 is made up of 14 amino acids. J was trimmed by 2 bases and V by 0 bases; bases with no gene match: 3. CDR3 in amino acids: CAWSVGRGNYGYTF. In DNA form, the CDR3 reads TGTGCCTGGAGTGTAGGCAGGGGGAACTATGGCTACACCTTC.

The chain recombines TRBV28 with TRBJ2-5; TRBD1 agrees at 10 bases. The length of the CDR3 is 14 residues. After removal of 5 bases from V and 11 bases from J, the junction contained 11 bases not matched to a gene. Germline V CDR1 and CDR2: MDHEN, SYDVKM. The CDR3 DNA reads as TGTGCCAGCAGTCCCCGACAGGGGGCTCGGGAGCAGTACTTC. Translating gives CASSPRQGAREQYF.

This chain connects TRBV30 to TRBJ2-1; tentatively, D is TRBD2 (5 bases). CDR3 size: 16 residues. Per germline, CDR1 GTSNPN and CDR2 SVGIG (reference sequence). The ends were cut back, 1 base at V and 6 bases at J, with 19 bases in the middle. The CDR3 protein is CAWSGVRTSGFNEQFF. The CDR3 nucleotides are TGTGCCTGGAGTGGCGTAAGGACCTCGGGATTCAATGAGCAGTTCTTC.

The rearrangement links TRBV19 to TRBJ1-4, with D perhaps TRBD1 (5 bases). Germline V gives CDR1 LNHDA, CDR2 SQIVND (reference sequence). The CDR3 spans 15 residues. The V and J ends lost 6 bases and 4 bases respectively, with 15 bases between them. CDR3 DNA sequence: TGTGCCAGTAGGCCGGTGGGGCCAAATAATGAAAAACTGTTTTTT. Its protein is CASRPVGPNNEKLFF.

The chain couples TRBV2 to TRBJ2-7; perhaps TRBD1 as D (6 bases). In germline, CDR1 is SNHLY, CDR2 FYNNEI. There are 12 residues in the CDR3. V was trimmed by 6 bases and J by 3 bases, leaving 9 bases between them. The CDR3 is CASRGRGYEQYF. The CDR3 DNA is TGTGCCAGCAGGGGCAGGGGCTACGAGCAGTACTTC.

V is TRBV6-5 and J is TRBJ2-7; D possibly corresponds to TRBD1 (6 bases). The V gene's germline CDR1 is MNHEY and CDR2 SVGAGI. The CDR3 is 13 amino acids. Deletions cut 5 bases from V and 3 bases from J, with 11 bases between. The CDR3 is CASSNQGSYEQYF. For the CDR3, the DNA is TGTGCCAGCAGTAATCAGGGGAGCTACGAGCAGTACTTC.

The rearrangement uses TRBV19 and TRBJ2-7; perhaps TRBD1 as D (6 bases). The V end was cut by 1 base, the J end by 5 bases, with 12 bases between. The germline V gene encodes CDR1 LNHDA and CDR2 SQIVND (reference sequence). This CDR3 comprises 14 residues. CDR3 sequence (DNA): TGTGCCAGTAGTATAGGTCAGGGGACGGACGAGCAGTACTTC. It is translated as CASSIGQGTDEQYF.

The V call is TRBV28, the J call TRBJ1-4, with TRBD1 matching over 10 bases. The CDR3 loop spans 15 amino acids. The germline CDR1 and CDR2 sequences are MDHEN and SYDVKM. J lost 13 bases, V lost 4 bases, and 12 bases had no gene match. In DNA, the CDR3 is TGTGCCAGCAGTTCCCGGACAGGGGGATTTTTGCGACTGTTTTTT. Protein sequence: CASSSRTGGFLRLFF. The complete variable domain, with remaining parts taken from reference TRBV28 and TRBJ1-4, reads DVKVTQSSRYLVKRTGEKVFLECVQDMDHENMFWYRQDPGLGLRLIYFSYDVKMKEKGDIPEGYSVSREKKERFSLILESASTNQTSMYLCASSSRTGGFLRLFFGSGTQLSVL.

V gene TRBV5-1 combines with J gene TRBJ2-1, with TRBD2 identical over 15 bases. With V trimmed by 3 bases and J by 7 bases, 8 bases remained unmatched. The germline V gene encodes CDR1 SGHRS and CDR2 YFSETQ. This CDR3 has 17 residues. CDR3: CASSYGLAGGPGNEQFF. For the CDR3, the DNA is TGCGCCAGCAGCTACGGACTAGCGGGAGGGCCTGGGAATGAGCAGTTCTTC. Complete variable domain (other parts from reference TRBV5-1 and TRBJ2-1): KAGVTQTPRYLIKTRGQQVTLSCSPISGHRSVSWYQQTPGQGLQFLFEYFSETQRNKGNFPGRFSGRQFSNSRSEMNVSTLELGDSALYLCASSYGLAGGPGNEQFFGPGTRLTVL.

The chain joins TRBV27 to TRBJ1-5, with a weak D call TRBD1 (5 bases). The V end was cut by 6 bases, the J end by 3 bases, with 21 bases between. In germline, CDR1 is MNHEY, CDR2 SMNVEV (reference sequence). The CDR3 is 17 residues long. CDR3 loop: CASRHKPRQRPNQPQHF. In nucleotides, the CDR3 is TGTGCCAGCAGACACAAACCCAGACAGAGACCCAATCAGCCCCAGCATTTT.

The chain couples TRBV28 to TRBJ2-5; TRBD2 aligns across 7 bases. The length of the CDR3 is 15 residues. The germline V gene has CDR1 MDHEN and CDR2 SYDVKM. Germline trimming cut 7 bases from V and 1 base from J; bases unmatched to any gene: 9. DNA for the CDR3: TGTGCCAGCAACTTTGGGGGGAGGGCCCAAGAGACCCAGTACTTC. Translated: CASNFGGRAQETQYF.

In nucleotides, the CDR3 is TGTGCCAGCAGCTTACTAGCGGGGGGCCGACAGACCCAGTACTTC. This codes for CASSLLAGGRQTQYF. This chain joins TRBV5-6 and TRBJ2-5, with 12 bases fitting TRBD2. Germline V gives CDR1 SGHDT, CDR2 YYEEEE. J was trimmed by 6 bases and V by 2 bases; bases with no gene match: 5. The CDR3 runs 15 residues.